This TCR beta chain was retrieved from a study of blood T cell repertoires in COVID-19. Study context: In each case, the material was cDNA or gDNA derived from T cells, B-cell-depleted T cells, or PBMCs.

V trimming: 9 bases; J trimming: 4 bases; junction bases outside the gene matches: 9. From germline, CDR1 is LNHDA and CDR2 SQIVND (reference sequence). The length of the CDR3 is 14 residues. The authors' processing: Reference gene primers were amplified, and this amplification served to estimate nucleated cell counts. Data came from immunoSEQ multiplex PCR; TCRdb stores just in-frame clones and leaves some out. V, J and clone size are those of that table, while D and trimming were read from the DNA. The sample shows about 180,000 clones, roughly 87% of them seen only once. This TCR came from a man aged 18 to 30 who had recovered from COVID-19. The sequencing input was peripheral blood. V gene TRBV19 combines with J gene TRBJ2-1; 7 bases align to TRBD1. CDR3 DNA sequence: TGTGCCAGCCTTTCCGGGACAGCTTACAATGAGCAGTTCTTC. Its protein product is CASLSGTAYNEQFF.